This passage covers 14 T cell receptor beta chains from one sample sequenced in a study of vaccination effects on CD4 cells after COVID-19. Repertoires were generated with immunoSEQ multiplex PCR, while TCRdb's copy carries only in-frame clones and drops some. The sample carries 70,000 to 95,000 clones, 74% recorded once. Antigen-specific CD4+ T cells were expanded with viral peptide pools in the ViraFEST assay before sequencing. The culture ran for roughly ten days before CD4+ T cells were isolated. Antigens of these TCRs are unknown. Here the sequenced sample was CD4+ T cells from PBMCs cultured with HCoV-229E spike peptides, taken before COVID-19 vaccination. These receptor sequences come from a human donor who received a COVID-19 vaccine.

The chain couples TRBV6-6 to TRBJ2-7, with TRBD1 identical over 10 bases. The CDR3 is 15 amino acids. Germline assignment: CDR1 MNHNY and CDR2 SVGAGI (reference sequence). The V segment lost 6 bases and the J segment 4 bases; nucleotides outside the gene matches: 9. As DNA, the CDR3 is TGTGCCAGCAGCCCTAGACAGGGGGCGACGTACGAGCAGTACGTC. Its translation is CASSPRQGATYEQYV.

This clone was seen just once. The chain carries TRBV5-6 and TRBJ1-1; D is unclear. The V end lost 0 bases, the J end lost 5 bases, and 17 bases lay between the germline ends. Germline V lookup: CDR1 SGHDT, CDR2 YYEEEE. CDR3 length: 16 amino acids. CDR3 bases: TGTGCCAGCAGCTTGGTACGGGAAAGGGCGGGTACTGAAGCTTTCTTT. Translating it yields CASSLVRERAGTEAFF.

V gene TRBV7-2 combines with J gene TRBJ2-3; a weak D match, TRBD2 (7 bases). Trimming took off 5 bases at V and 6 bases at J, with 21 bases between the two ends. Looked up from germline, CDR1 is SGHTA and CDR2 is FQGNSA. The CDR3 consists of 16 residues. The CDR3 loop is CASSLRGGPVPDTQYF. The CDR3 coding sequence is TGTGCCAGCAGCCTCCGCGGGGGCCCCGTTCCGGATACGCAGTATTTT.

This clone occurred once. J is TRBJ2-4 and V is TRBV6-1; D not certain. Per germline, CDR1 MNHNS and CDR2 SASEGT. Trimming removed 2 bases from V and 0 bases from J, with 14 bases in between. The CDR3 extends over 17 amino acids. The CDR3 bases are TGTGCCAGCAGTGAATATATTGTCATCCTAGCCAAAAACATTCAGTACTTC. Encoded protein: CASSEYIVILAKNIQYF.

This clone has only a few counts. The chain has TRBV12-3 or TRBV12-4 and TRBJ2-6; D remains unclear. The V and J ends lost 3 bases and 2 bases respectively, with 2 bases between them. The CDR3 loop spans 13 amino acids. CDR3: CASSFPGANVLTF. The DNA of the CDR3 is TGTGCCAGCAGTTTCCCTGGGGCCAACGTCCTGACTTTC.

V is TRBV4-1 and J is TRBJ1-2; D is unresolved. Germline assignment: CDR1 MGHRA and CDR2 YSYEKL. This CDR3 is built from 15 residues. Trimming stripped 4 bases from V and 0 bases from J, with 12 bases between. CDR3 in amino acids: CASSLARSSNYGYTF. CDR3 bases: TGCGCCAGCAGCCTAGCTAGAAGTTCTAACTATGGCTACACCTTC.

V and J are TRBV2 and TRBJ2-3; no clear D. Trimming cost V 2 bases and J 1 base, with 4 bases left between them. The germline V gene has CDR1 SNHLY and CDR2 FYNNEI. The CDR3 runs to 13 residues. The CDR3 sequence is CASSEWGTDTQYF. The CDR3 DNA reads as TGTGCCAGCAGTGAATGGGGCACAGATACGCAGTATTTT.

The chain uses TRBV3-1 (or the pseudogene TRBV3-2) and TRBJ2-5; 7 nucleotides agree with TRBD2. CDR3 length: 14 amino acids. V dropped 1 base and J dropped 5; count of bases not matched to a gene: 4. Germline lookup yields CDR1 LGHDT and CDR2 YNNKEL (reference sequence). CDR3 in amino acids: CASSQGGGLETQYF. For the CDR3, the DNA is TGTGCCAGCAGCCAAGGCGGGGGTTTGGAGACCCAGTACTTC.

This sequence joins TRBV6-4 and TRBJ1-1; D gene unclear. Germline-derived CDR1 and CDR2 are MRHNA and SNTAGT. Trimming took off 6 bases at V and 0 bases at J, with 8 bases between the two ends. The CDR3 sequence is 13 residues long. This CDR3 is CASRSTVNTEAFF. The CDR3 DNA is TGTGCCAGCAGATCTACAGTGAACACTGAAGCTTTCTTT.

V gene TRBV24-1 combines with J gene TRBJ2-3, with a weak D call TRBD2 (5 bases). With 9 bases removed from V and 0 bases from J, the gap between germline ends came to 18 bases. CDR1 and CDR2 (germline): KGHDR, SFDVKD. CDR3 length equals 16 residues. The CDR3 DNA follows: TGTGCCACCTCCCGCGGGCCAACGACGAGCACAGATACGCAGTATTTT. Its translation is CATSRGPTTSTDTQYF.

The CDR3 DNA reads TGTGCCTGGGGGGGGAGGGTTTTAGGCTCAGTAGCTGAAGCTTTCTTT. Its translation: CAWGGRVLGSVAEAFF. This chain connects TRBV30 to TRBJ1-1, with a possible D match to TRBD1 (5 bases). Germline lookup yields CDR1 GTSNPN and CDR2 SVGIG (reference sequence). This CDR3 has 16 residues. Between the trimmed V and J ends, which lost 5 bases and 6 bases, there was a span of 25 bases.

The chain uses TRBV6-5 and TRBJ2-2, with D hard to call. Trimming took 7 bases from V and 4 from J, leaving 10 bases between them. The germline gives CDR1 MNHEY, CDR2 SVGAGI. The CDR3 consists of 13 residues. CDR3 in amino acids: CASIREATGELFF. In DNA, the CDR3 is TGTGCCAGCATAAGGGAAGCCACCGGGGAGCTGTTTTTT.

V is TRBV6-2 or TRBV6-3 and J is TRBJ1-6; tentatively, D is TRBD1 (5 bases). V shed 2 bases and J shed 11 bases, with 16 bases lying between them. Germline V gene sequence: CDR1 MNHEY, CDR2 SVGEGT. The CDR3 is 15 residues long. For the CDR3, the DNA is TGTGCCAGCAGTTACCTGACCGATAGGGGCGCACCCCTCCACTTT. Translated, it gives CASSYLTDRGAPLHF.

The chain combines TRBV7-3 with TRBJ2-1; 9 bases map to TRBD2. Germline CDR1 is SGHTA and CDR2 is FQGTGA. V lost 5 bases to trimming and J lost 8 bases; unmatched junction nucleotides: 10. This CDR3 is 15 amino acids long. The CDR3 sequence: CASSHGLARHDEQFF. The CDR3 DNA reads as TGTGCCAGCAGCCACGGACTAGCGAGACATGATGAGCAGTTCTTC.